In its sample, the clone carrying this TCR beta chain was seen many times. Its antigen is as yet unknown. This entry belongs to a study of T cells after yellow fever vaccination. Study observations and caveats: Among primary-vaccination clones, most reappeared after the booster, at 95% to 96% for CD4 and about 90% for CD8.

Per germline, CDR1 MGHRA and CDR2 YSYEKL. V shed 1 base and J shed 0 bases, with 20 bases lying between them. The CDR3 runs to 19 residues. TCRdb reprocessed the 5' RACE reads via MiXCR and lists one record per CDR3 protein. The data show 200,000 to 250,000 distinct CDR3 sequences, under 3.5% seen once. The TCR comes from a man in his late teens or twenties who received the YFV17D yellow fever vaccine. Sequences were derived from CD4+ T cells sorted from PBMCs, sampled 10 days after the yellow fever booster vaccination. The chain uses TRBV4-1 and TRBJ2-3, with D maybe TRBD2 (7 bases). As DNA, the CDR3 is TGCGCCAGCAGCCAAGTGATACCTTCGAGGGGGGGGAGCACAGATACGCAGTATTTT. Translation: CASSQVIPSRGGSTDTQYF.